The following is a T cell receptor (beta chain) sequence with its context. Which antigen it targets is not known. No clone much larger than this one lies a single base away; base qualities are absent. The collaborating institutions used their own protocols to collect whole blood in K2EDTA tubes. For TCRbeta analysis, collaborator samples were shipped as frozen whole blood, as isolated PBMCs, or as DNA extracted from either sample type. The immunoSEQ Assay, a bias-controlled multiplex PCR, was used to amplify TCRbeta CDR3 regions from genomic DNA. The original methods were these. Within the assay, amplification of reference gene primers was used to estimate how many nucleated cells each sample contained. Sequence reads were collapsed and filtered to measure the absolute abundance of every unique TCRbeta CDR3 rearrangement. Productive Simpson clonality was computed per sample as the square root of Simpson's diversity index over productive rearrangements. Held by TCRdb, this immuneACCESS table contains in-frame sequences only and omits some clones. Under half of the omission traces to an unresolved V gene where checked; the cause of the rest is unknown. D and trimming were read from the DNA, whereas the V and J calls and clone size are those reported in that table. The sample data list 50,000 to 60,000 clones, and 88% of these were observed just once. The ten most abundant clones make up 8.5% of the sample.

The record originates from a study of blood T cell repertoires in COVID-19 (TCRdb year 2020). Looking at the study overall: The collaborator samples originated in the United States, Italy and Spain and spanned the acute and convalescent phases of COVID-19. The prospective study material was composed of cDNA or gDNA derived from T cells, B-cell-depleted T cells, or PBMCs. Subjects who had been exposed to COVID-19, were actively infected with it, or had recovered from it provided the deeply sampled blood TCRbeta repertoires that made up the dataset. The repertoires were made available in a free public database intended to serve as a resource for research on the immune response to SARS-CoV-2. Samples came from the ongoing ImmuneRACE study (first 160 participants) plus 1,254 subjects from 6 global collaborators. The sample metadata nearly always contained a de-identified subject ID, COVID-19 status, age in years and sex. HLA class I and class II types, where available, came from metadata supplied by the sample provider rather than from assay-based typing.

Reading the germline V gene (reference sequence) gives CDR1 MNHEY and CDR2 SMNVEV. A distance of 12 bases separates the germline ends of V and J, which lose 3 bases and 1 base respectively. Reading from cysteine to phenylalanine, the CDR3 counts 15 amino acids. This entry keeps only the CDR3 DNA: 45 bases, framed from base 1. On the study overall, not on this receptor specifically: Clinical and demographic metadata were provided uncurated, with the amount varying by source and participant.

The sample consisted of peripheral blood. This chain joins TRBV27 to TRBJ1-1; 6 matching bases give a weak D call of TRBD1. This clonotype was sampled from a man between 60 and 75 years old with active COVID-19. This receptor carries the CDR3 CASSFWGGANTEAFF. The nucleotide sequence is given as TGTGCCAGCAGTTTTTGGGGGGGGGCGAACACTGAAGCTTTCTTT.